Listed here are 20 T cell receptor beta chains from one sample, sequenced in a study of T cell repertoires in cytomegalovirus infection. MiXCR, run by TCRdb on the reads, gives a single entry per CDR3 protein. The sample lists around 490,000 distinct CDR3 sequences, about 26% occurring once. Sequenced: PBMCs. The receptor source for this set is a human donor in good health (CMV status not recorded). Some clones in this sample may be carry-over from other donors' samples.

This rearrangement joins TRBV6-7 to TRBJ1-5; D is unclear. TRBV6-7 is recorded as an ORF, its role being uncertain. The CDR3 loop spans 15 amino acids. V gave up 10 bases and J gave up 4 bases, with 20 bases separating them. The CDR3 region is CATNGETPLNQPQHF. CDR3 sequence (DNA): TGTGCCACCAACGGGGAAACCCCTTTAAATCAGCCCCAGCATTTT.

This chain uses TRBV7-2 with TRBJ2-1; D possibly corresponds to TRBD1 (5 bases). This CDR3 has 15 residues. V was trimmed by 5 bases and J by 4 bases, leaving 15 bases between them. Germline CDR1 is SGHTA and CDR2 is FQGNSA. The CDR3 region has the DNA TGTGCCAGCAGCATCGGACAAGGGGCGTACAATGAGCAGTTCTTC. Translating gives CASSIGQGAYNEQFF.

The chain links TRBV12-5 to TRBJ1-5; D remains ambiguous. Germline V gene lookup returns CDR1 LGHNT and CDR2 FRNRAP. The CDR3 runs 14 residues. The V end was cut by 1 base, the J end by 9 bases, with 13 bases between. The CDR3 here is CASGLGTDIGPQHF. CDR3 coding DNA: TGTGCTAGTGGTTTGGGAACCGACATTGGGCCCCAGCATTTT.

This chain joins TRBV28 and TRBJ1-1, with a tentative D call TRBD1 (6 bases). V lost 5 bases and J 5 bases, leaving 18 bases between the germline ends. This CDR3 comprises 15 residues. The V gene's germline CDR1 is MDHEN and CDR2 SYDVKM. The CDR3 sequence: CASSPHTGKVTEAFF. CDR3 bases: TGTGCCAGCAGTCCGCACACAGGGAAGGTTACTGAAGCTTTCTTT.

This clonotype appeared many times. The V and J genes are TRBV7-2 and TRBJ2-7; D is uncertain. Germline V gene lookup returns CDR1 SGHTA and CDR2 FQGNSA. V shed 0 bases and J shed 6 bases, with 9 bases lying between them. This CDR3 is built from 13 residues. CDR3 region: CASSLAVIGEQYF. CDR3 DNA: TGTGCCAGCAGCTTAGCCGTTATCGGCGAGCAGTACTTC.

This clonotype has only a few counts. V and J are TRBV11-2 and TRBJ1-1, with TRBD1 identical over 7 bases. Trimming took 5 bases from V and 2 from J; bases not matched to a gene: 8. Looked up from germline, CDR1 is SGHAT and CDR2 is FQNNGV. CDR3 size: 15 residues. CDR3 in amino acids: CASSPARDRNTEAFF. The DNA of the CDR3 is TGTGCCAGCAGCCCGGCCCGGGACAGAAACACTGAAGCTTTCTTT.

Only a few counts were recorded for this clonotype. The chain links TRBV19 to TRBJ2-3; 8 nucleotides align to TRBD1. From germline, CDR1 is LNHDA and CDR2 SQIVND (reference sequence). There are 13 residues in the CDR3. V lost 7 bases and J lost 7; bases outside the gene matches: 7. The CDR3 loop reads CASIDRGRNTQYF. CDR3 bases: TGTGCCAGTATCGACAGGGGTCGAAATACGCAGTATTTT.

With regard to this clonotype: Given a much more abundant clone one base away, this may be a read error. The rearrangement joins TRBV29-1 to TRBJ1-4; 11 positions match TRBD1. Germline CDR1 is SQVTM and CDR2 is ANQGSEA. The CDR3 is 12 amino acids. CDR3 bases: TGCAGCGCCCGGACAGGGGGCGGTAAACTGTGTTTT. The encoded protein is CSARTGGGKLCF.

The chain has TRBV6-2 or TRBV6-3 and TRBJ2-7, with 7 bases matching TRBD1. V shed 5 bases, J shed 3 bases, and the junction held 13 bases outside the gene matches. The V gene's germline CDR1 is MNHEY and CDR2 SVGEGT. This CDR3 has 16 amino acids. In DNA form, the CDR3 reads TGTGCCAGCAGTACCCTCAGGGGGAAAAGGGGCTACGAGCAGTACGTC. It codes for CASSTLRGKRGYEQYV.

The CDR3 sequence is CASSQTGQGPYEQYF. The CDR3 coding sequence is TGCGCCAGCAGCCAAACGGGACAGGGACCCTACGAGCAGTACTTC. The chain carries TRBV4-1 and TRBJ2-7; TRBD1 matches at 9 bases. The germline V gene encodes CDR1 MGHRA and CDR2 YSYEKL. V lost 2 bases and J lost 2; bases outside the gene matches: 4. This CDR3 region has 15 residues.

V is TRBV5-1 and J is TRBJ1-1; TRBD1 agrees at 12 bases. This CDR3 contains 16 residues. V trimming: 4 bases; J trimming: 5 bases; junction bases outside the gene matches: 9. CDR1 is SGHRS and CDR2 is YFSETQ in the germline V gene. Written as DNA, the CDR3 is TGCGCCAGCAGCCCCGGGACAGGGGGCGCGTGGACTGAAGCTTTCTTT. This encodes CASSPGTGGAWTEAFF.

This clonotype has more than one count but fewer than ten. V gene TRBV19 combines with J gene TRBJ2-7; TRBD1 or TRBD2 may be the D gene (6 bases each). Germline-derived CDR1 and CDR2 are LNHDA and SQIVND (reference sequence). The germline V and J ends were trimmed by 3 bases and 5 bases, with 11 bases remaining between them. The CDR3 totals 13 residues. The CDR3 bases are TGTGCCAGTAGTATTGGGGGGCGCGACGAGCAGTACTTC. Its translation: CASSIGGRDEQYF.

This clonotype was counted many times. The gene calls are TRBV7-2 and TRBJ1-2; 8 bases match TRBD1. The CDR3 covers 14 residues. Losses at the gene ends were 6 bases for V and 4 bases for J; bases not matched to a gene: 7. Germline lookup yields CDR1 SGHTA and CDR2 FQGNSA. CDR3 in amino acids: CASSPVGQAYGYTF. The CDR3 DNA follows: TGTGCCAGCAGTCCAGTGGGACAGGCCTATGGCTACACCTTC.

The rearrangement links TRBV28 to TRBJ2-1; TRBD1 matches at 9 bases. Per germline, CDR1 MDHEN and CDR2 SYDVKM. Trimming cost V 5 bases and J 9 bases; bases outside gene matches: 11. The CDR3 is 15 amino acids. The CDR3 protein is CASSTTGQGLPEQFF. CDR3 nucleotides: TGTGCCAGCAGTACCACTGGACAGGGGTTACCTGAGCAGTTCTTC.

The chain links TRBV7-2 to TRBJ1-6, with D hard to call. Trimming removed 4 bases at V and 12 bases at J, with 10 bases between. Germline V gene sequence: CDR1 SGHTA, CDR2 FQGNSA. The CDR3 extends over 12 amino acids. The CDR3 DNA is TGTGCCAGCAGCTCCCGAAAAGGACCCCTCCACTTT. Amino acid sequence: CASSSRKGPLHF.

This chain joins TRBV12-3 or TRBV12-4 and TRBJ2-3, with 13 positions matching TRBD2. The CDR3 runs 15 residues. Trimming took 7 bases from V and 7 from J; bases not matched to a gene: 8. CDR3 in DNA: TGTGCCAGCAAGACTAGCGGGAGGCAGGATAATACGCAGTATTTT. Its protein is CASKTSGRQDNTQYF.

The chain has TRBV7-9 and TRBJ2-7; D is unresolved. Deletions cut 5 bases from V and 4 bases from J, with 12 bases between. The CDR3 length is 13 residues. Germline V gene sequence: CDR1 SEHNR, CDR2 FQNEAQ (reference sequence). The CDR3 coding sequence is TGTGCCAGCAGCCCCCTAAACCATTACGAGCAGTACTTC. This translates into CASSPLNHYEQYF. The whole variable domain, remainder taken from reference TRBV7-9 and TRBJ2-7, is DTGVSQNPRHKITKRGQNVTFRCDPISEHNRLYWYRQTLGQGPEFLTYFQNEAQLEKSRLLSDRFSAERPKGSFSTLEIQRTEQGDSAMYLCASSPLNHYEQYFGPGTRLTVT.

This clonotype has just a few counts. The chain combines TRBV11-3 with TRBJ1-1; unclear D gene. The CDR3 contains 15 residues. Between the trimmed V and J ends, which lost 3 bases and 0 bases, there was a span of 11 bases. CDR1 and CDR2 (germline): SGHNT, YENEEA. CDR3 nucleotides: TGTGCCAGCAGCTTTCGCGGTAGAATGAACACTGAAGCTTTCTTT. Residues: CASSFRGRMNTEAFF.

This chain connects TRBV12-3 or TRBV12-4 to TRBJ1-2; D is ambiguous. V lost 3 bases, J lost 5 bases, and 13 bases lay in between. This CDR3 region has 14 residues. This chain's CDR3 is CASSFGGIRYGYTF. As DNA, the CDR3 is TGTGCCAGCAGTTTCGGCGGCATTCGATATGGCTACACCTTC.

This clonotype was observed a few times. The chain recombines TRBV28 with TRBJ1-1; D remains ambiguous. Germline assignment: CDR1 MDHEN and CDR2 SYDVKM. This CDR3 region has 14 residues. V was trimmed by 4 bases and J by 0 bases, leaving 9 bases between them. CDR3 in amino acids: CASSSPWVNTEAFF. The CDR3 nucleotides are TGTGCCAGCAGTTCCCCTTGGGTGAACACTGAAGCTTTCTTT.